This T cell receptor beta chain was sequenced in a study of cytomegalovirus exposure and HLA in healthy donors listed by TCRdb under 2017. For the wider study: According to a later analysis, the 120 or so validation repertoires were produced on the same platform as the approximately 600 repertoires of the first cohort. The study aimed to test whether cataloging public T cell receptors could reveal signatures of past pathogen exposure. Besides the first cohort of 550 to 750 subjects, a separate validation cohort made up of 120 different subjects was used. To predict cytomegalovirus infection status, the study brought together high-throughput TCR immunosequencing, statistical association of individual TCRs with disease status, and machine learning.

Reading the germline V gene gives CDR1 SGHDT and CDR2 YYEEEE. From the cysteine up to the phenylalanine, the CDR3 has a length of 15 residues. Only the CDR3 DNA stays, 45 bases, in frame from base 1. The junction shows trimming of 1 base on V and 1 base on J, plus 12 bases between the germline ends. This clone has only a few counts. Its antigen remains undetermined. No base qualities exist here, and no much larger clone lies one base off it. Results and caveats for the whole study, not just this receptor: A later analysis had no HLA typing for the validation cohort, so co-occurrence there was scored across all 120 repertoires. In vitro tests confirmed that three of the cytomegalovirus-associated TCR beta chains recognize cytomegalovirus antigens. Across donors, most TCR sequences were observed very rarely, whereas some public TCRs were present in many individuals. The authors suggested that the approach could potentially be generalized to other disease states and immunological phenotypes. Subsequent analysis determined that TCRs grouped into clusters in the first cohort also showed a tendency toward co-occurrence across the 130 or so validation repertoires, and about 94% of cluster scores exceeded 0. The study listed 150 to 200 TCR beta chains as associated with cytomegalovirus. Cytomegalovirus status was reported to be diagnosed by the classifier with high specificity and sensitivity in both the original and validation cohorts.

The donors were included in the validation cohort of approximately 130 subjects, a group kept apart from the roughly 700-subject first cohort. Libraries were constructed by the immunoSEQ multiplex PCR assay. Per the original workflow: A statistical classification framework was built for diagnosing cytomegalovirus status from the catalog of TCR beta chain sequences. This is the immuneACCESS table as TCRdb keeps it, with only in-frame sequences that have V and J called. A part of the clones is gone; compared with another copy, unresolved V genes explain less than half, and the rest is unexplained. V and J calls plus clone size are reproduced from that table; the DNA served to infer D and trimming. The sample table lists around 150,000 clones, 88% of them with a count of one. The ten largest clones capture 7.5% to 10% of the sample.

Sequencing was carried out using PBMCs. Recombination joined TRBV5-6 with TRBJ2-7; the D gene identity is not certain. The origin of this receptor is a woman under 30 in good health and CMV-seropositive. The DNA sequence is TGTGCCAGCAGCTTGTTCCTGGCCCCTTCCTACGAGCAGTACTTC. Translated, this is CASSLFLAPSYEQYF.